This TCR beta chain was sequenced in a study of identical twins (dated by TCRdb to about 2016). Regarding the study in general: To test whether fetal clonotypes persist, this study deep-sequenced TCR alpha and beta repertoires from monozygotic twins, from unrelated adults of various ages, and from cord blood. To rule out contamination, replicate twin experiments were performed at different times with different library preparation protocols.

This clonotype was counted only a few times. Its antigen target is currently unknown. Base qualities are not recorded, but no much larger clone differs from it by a single base. Overall study outcomes, separate from this receptor: Because the same donors could not be followed over many years, the conclusions depended on cross-sectional statistical analysis. Invariant T cells such as MAIT and iNKT could partly confound zero-insertion analyses, although diverse VJ usage argued against such confounding for most clonotypes. A weaker excess of twin sharing was found in beta out-of-frame sequences because the signal-to-noise ratio was lowered by fewer shared sequences. In monozygotic twins, recombination models systematically underestimated out-of-frame TCR alpha sharing, but the models matched the sharing seen between unrelated individuals. Out-of-frame TCR alpha sequences shared between twins showed an excess of low generation-probability sequences compared with coincidental sharing between unrelated individuals. Fewer insertions were carried by abundant cord blood beta clonotypes; a weaker similar trend was observed in young adult naive repertoires, while no such trend was observed in memory repertoires.

The library was prepared using 5' RACE. TCRdb shows the sequencer as Illumina HiSeq 2000. A universal primer binding site was added through template switching, and the final cDNA carried a unique molecular identifier so that TCR cDNA molecules could be counted accurately. Specific primers in the conserved constant-segment region were used to synthesize first-strand cDNA for the TCR alpha and beta chains. Each cDNA library was double barcoded, with a SMART-Mk sample barcode plus Illumina barcodes, to control for contamination. TruSeq adapter sequences and Illumina sample barcodes were added in two successive PCR steps. Sequencing of the TCR alpha and beta cDNA libraries was done on the Illumina HiSeq platform using custom primers. As for the original processing: Unique molecular identifiers were extracted from raw reads with MiGEC, and CDR3 positions were determined with MiXCR. For each individual, recombination models were inferred using an EM algorithm with the repgenHMM and IGoR tools. The tcR package in R was used for shared clonotype analysis, with sharing normalized by the product of cloneset sizes. Out-of-frame nonproductive sequences were analyzed to study raw recombination free of thymic and clonal selection effects. In TCRdb, the public reads were trimmed at Q25 with fastp and aligned with MiXCR, with productive beta chains retained. Every entry covers one CDR3 protein and lists the most common genes and DNA from its rows. TCRdb, rather than the study authors, made the V and J calls. Across this sample there are about 890,000 distinct CDR3 sequences, with about 12% seen only once. Around 1.6% of the sample rests with the top ten.

Only healthy Caucasian donors were included. The twin cohort consisted of three pairs of female monozygotic twins, all aged about 18 to 29 years. The RNA used for TCR libraries was isolated from peripheral blood mononuclear cells. The CDR3 contains 16 residues, cysteine and phenylalanine counted. Only the CDR3 DNA stays, 48 bases, in frame from base 1. CDR1 and CDR2, looked up from the germline V gene (reference sequence), are SEHNR and FQNEAQ. Relative to germline, V is 3 bases shorter and J is 7 bases shorter, with 19 bases between their ends. These sequences were also reported in another study, on yellow fever vaccine responses in identical twins. The second publication reports: According to the authors, the vaccine-induced T cell response in identical twins seemed to be partly convergent and partly specific to each individual. The study precisely tracked vaccine-responding T cell clones in identical twins.

The rearranged segments are TRBV7-9 and TRBJ2-1; the D element could tentatively be TRBD1 or TRBD2, as 6 bases agree for each. This receptor was taken from a woman under 30 in good health. Sequences were obtained from PBMCs. For the CDR3, the sequence is CASSLGARGPWNEQFF. The DNA sequence is given as TGTGCCAGCAGCTTGGGGGCGCGGGGCCCTTGGAATGAGCAGTTCTTC.